This TCR beta chain was recovered during a study of blood T cells in healthy people across ages. Across the whole study: Through template switching, about one barcoded beta molecule was captured per two T cells, as measured in model experiments.

Concerning this clonotype: Its antigen remains unknown.

The CDR3 sequence is 14 residues long. Germline CDR1 reads SGHTA; CDR2 reads FQGNSA. The germline V and J ends were trimmed by 6 bases and 6 bases, with 15 bases remaining between them. Using a J-beta primer mix together with a sample-barcoded 5' primer, a second PCR was run for roughly 6 to 11 cycles. TCRdb re-called the 5' RACE reads with MiXCR, one entry per CDR3 protein. Seen here are 1.5 million to 2 million distinct CDR3 sequences, about 28% observed once, and the top ten hold 7% to 9%. Findings and caveats of the study: Greater diversity and more naive CD4+ cells were seen in long-lived donors than in aged donors.

Isolated per sample were at least 6.5 million PBMCs. The sequence derives from a woman in her 30s in good health. This rearrangement joins TRBV7-2 to TRBJ2-1; either TRBD1 or TRBD2 may supply D (5 bases each). Material: blood. The DNA of the CDR3 is TGTGCCAGCAGTAGGGACCAGGGAGCCAATGAGCAGTTCTTC. This gives the protein CASSRDQGANEQFF.